This T cell receptor beta chain was sequenced for a study of T-cell reconstitution after alpha-beta-depleted transplantation in children. Preparing the TCRbeta library involved the use of unique molecular identifiers. In TCRdb, the PCR reads were re-called with MiXCR into one record per CDR3 protein. This table has some 390,000 distinct CDR3 sequences, roughly 20% appearing once. This CDR3 is 16 amino acids long. J was trimmed by 1 base and V by 0 bases; bases with no gene match: 4. The source was PBMCs from the stem cell graft donor, collected from the stem cell graft. This TCR was sampled from a human donor who donated a stem cell graft to a child with acute myeloid leukemia. The J gene is TRBJ2-7, the V gene TRBV12-3 or TRBV12-4; 9 nucleotides line up with TRBD1. CDR3 in amino acids: CASSLAGTGTSYEQYF. DNA for the CDR3: TGTGCCAGCAGTTTAGCGGGGACAGGGACTTCCTACGAGCAGTACTTC.